One T cell receptor (beta chain) is described in this entry. The antigen it recognizes is unknown. Base quality data are lacking; no much larger clone is found one base away. The data were taken from a study of blood T cell repertoires in COVID-19 (dated by TCRdb to the early 2020s). General notes on the study: Samples covering the acute and convalescent phases of COVID-19 were provided by collaborators in the United States, Italy and Spain. The material from the prospective study consisted of cDNA or gDNA derived from T cells, B-cell-depleted T cells, or PBMCs. Where available, HLA class I and class II types were taken from metadata supplied by the sample provider and were not determined by assay-based typing. Samples came from the ongoing ImmuneRACE study (first 160 participants) plus 1,254 subjects from 6 global collaborators. A freely available public database, intended as a resource for researchers studying the immune response to SARS-CoV-2, is where the repertoires were released. Nearly every sample came with metadata listing a de-identified subject ID, COVID-19 status, age in years and sex. The dataset comprised deeply sampled blood TCRbeta repertoires from subjects exposed to, actively infected with, or recovered from COVID-19.

From cysteine to phenylalanine, the CDR3 is 14 amino acids long. The sequence is cut down to CDR3 DNA, 42 bases in frame from base 1. Based on the germline V gene, the CDR1 and CDR2 sequences are SGDLS and YYNGEE. V gives up 2 bases and J gives up 3 bases, and the segment between their germline ends measures 11 bases. General study outcomes and caveats: The quantity of clinical and demographic metadata differed by source and by participant and was supplied without curation.

In the prospective study, participants were about 18 to 89 years old, resided in approximately 25 geographic areas of the United States, and were enrolled through a virtual design. Cohort assignment in the prospective study relied on participant-reported clinical history from a screening survey and a study questionnaire. Recovered participants in ImmuneRACE Cohort 3 were defined as having two consecutive negative NP/OP PCR tests, clearance from a healthcare professional, or resolution of symptoms. Each participant in the prospective study had whole blood, serum and a nasopharyngeal or oropharyngeal swab collected by mobile phlebotomists. Prospective study participants could optionally give additional blood draws and questionnaires over a roughly two-month period. Before DNA extraction, blood samples from the prospective study were shipped at room temperature or frozen. TCRbeta CDR3 regions were amplified from genomic DNA using the immunoSEQ Assay, a bias-controlled multiplex PCR. Regarding the original processing steps: The number of nucleated cells in each sample was estimated from the amplification of reference gene primers within the assay. Sequence reads were collapsed and filtered to measure the absolute abundance of every unique TCRbeta CDR3 rearrangement. For each sample, productive Simpson clonality was calculated as the square root of Simpson's diversity index across productive rearrangements. Held by TCRdb, this immuneACCESS table contains in-frame sequences only and omits some clones. Under half of the omission traces to an unresolved V gene where checked; the cause of the rest is unknown. V, J and clone size were drawn from that table, and D and trimming were deduced from the DNA. This sample comprises 380,000 or so clones, about 90% of them detected only once. The ten largest account for roughly 1.4% of the sample.

This clonotype was sampled from a man aged 25 to 40 who had recovered from COVID-19. The chain joins TRBV9 to TRBJ1-1; TRBD1 is perhaps the D gene, given 5 matching bases. The sequencing sample was made of PBMCs or T cells enriched from blood (not recorded which). CDR3 loop: CASSVAGSDTEAFF. The nucleotide sequence is given as TGTGCCAGCAGCGTCGCAGGGTCGGACACTGAAGCTTTCTTT.